The entry below gives a single T cell receptor beta chain sequence along with its context. What it recognizes is unknown. This sample stems from a study of T cell clusters in autoimmune cytopenias. Regarding the study as a whole: TRB repertoire shifts in secondary cytopenia and chronic lymphocytic leukemia mostly reflected lymphoma, not autoimmunity.

TRB rearrangements were amplified by touch-down multiplex PCR with mixed TRB-A/B primers. TCRdb re-called the multiplex PCR reads, yielding one record per CDR3 amino acid sequence without DNA. Its clone listing holds roughly 7,000 distinct CDR3 sequences. Roughly 38,000 genome equivalents of blood DNA were amplified for TRB. Per the germline V gene, CDR1 is SGHNT and CDR2 is YYREEE (reference sequence). The CDR3 has 19 amino acids. The V gene is TRBV5-4, the J gene TRBJ2-6; there is no DNA to check the TCRdb D call of TRBD1. The sequenced sample consisted of peripheral blood. The sequence came from a human donor with an autoimmune cytopenia or autoimmune hepatitis (not recorded which). CDR3 protein: CASSLAGGRGGSGANVLTF.